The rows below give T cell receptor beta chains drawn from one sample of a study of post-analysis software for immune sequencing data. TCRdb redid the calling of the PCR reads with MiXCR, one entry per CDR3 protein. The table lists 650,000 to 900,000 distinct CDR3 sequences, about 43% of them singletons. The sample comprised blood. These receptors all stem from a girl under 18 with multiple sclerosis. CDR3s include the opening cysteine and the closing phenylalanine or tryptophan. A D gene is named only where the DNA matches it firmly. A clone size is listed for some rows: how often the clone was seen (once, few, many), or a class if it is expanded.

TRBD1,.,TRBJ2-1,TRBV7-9,TGTGCCAGCAGCTTAACGGGAAGGGGGCGAAATGAGCAGTTCTTC,CASSLTGRGRNEQFF
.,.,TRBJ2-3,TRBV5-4,TGTGCCAGCAGACCGGGACTGTGCACAGATACGCAGTATTTT,CASRPGLCTDTQYF
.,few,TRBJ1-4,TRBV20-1,TGCAGTGCCCCCGGGGAGGTAAACACTGAAAAACTGTTTTTT,CSAPGEVNTEKLFF
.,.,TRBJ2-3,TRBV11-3,TGTGCCAGCAGCTTAAGGCAGGGCCAAGATACGCAGTATTTT,CASSLRQGQDTQYF
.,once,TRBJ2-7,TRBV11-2,TGTGCCAGCAGCTTTTTCCAGGACCTTTTCGAGCAGTACTTC,CASSFFQDLFEQYF
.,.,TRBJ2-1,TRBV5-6,TGTGCCAGCAGCCCGGCCGGGACTCCCGGGTATGAGCAGTTCTTC,CASSPAGTPGYEQFF
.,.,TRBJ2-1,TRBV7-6,TGTGCCAGCAGGTTAGGGGTAGGGGAGGATGAGCAGTTCTTC,CASRLGVGEDEQFF
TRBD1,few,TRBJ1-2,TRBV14,TGTGCCAGCAGCCAAGGGCAGGGGGCGAAGAACTATGGCTACACCTTC,CASSQGQGAKNYGYTF
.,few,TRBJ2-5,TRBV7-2,TGTGCCAGCAGCCTAGAAAGAAGCGGGCAATGGGAGCAGTACTTC,CASSLERSGQWEQYF
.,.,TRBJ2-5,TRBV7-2,TGTGCCAGCAGCTTAGGAGGGAGCGAGGAGACCCAGTACTTC,CASSLGGSEETQYF
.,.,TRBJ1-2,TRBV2,TGTGCCAGCAGTGAAATCCAGGGGCATGGCTACACCTTC,CASSEIQGHGYTF
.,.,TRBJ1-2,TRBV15,TGTGCCACCAGCAGAGATGAGGCGGGAGATAGCTACACCTTC,CATSRDEAGDSYTF
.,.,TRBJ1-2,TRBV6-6,TGTGCCAGCAGTTACGATGCAGGGTGGGATGGCTACACCTTC,CASSYDAGWDGYTF
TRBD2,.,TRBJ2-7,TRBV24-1,TGTGCCACCAGGTCAACGGGAGGGCCCAATGAGCAGTACTTC,CATRSTGGPNEQYF
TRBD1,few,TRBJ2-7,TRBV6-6,TGTGCCAGCAGTCCCTCGCCGGACAGGCCCTACGAGCAGTACTTC,CASSPSPDRPYEQYF
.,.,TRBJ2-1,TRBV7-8,TGTGCCAGCAGCTTAGCGGGGTCAGCCTCCTACAATGAGCAGTTCTTC,CASSLAGSASYNEQFF
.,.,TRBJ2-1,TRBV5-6,TGTGCCAGCAGCGGCACCCAGGGACTGCCGTATGAGCAGTTCTTC,CASSGTQGLPYEQFF
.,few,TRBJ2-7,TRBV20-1,TGCAGTGCTCAGGGACTGAACACAACTAGCAGACCCTCCCACGAGCAGTACTTC,CSAQGLNTTSRPSHEQYF
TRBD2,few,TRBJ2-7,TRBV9,TGTGCCACCGGGGGGAGGTTGACAACCTACTCCTACGAGCAGTACTTC,CATGGRLTTYSYEQYF
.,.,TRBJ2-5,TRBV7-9,TGTGCCAGCAGTCCTAAGGGGCAGACCCAGTACTTC,CASSPKGQTQYF
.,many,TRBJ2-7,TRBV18,TGTGCCAGCAGCCCCCCCACGGGTTACGAGCAGTACTTC,CASSPPTGYEQYF
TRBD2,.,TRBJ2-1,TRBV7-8,TGTGCCAGCAGCCTACACGGGACTACCATCCAGGAGCAGTTCTTC,CASSLHGTTIQEQFF
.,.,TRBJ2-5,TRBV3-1,TGTGCCAGCAGCCAAGGACCCGACGAAAACCAAGAGACCCAGTACTTC,CASSQGPDENQETQYF
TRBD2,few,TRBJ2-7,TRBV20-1,TGCAGTGCTATGGGACTAGCGGGGTCCTACGAGCAGTACTTC,CSAMGLAGSYEQYF
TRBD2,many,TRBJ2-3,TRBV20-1,TGCAGTGCTCCTTCACTAGCGGGAGGAGATACGCAGTATTTT,CSAPSLAGGDTQYF
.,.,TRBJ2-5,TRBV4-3,TGCGCCAGCAGCCAAGATGTTGGCTCGCTCTTGGAGCAGTACTTC,CASSQDVGSLLEQYF
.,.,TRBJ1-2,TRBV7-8,TGTGCCAGCAGCTTCGGGGACTATGGCTACACCTTC,CASSFGDYGYTF
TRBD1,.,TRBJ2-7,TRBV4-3,TGCGCCAGCAGCCAGATGACAGGGACGAACGAGCAGTACTTC,CASSQMTGTNEQYF
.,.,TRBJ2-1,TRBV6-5,TGTGCCAGCAGTTACTCGGAGGATTTCTCCTACAATGAGCAGTTCTTC,CASSYSEDFSYNEQFF
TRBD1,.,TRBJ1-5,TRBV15,TGTGCCACCAGCAGACAAGACAGGGGGATGCATCAGCCCCAGCATTTT,CATSRQDRGMHQPQHF
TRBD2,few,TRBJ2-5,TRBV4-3,TGCGCCAGCAGCTCCTTAAGGCTAGCGGGAGGGAGGGGGCCCCAAGAGACCCAGTACTTC,CASSSLRLAGGRGPQETQYF
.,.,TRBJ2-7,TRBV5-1,TGCGCCAGCAGCTTCGAAGTGGCAGGAGCCCCGTACGAGCAGTACTTC,CASSFEVAGAPYEQYF
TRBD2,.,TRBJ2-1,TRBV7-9,TGTGCCAGCAGCTTAGTACTAGCGGGGTTGGGCAATGAGCAGTTCTTC,CASSLVLAGLGNEQFF
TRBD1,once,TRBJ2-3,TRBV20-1,TGCAGTGCTGAGACAGGGGGCACAGATACGCAGTATTTT,CSAETGGTDTQYF
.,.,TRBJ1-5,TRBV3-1,TGTGCCAGCAGCCAACAGCCATCCCAACAGCCCCAGCATTTT,CASSQQPSQQPQHF
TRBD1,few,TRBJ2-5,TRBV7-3,TGTGCCAGCGCCCTGACAGGGGGAGAAGAGCAGTACTTC,CASALTGGEEQYF
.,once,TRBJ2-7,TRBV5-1,TGCGCCAGCAGCTTGAGCGGGTTTACCTACAATGAGCAGTACTTC,CASSLSGFTYNEQYF
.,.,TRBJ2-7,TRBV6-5,TGTGCCAGCAGACCCCGTGGGGGAGGAACGTACGAGCAGTACTTC,CASRPRGGGTYEQYF
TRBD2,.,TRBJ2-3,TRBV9,TGTGCCAGCAGCCCAGCCGGGACTCCAGGGACTAGCGTTGGACCAGATACGCAGTATTTT,CASSPAGTPGTSVGPDTQYF
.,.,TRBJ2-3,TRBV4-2,TGTGCCAGCAGCCAAGGCGCAGGGTTCACAGATACGCAGTATTTT,CASSQGAGFTDTQYF
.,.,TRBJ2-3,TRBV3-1,TGTGCCAGCAGCCAAGATTTTTCGGCGGATACGCAGTATTTT,CASSQDFSADTQYF
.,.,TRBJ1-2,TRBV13,TGTGCCAGCAGCTTAGGGCCCGGGGAAGGCTACACCTTC,CASSLGPGEGYTF
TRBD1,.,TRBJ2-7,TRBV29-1,TGCAGCGCCGGACAGGGGGCAGGGACCTACGAGCAGTACTTC,CSAGQGAGTYEQYF
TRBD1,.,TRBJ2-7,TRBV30,TGTGCCTGGAGCCCGGGACAGATCTACGAGCAGTACTTC,CAWSPGQIYEQYF
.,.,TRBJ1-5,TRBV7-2,TGTGCCAGCAGCTCCTACAGGGTATCCAATCAGCCCCAGCATTTT,CASSSYRVSNQPQHF